A selection of T cell receptor beta chains follows, all from one sample in a study of neoadjuvant anti-PD-1 for oral cavity cancer. Here immunoSEQ multiplex PCR was the method, and the copy in TCRdb shows in-frame clones only, minus some. Found here are tens of thousands of clones, 65% to 85% of them singletons; the top ten hold around 2.6%. The sample in question was PBMCs, obtained before nivolumab (anti-PD-1) treatment. These receptors all come from a person between 40 and 85 years old with oral cavity squamous cell carcinoma. Each CDR3 is given with its conserved first and last residue. Fields, in order: J gene, V gene, clone size, D gene, CDR3 protein, CDR3 DNA. D genes are given only for firm matches. For some rows the clone size is stated as once, few or many, or as a class when expanded; others skip it.

>TRBJ1-1|TRBV25-1|NA|NA
CASQLNTEAFF
TGTGCCAGTCAGTTGAACACTGAAGCTTTCTTT
>TRBJ2-2|TRBV2|NA|NA
CASSEGGNTGELFF
TGTGCCAGCAGTGAGGGAGGGAACACCGGGGAGCTGTTTTTT
>TRBJ2-7|TRBV5-6|NA|NA
CASSPAGRYEQYF
TGTGCCAGCAGCCCCGCGGGGCGCTACGAGCAGTACTTC
>TRBJ1-5|TRBV7-9|NA|NA
CASSLEGLQPQHF
TGTGCCAGCAGCTTAGAAGGTCTACAGCCCCAGCATTTT
>TRBJ2-1|TRBV5-4|NA|NA
CASNLPGASGDEQFF
TGTGCCAGCAACCTCCCAGGGGCGTCAGGGGATGAGCAGTTCTTC
>TRBJ1-5|TRBV11-2|NA|NA
CASSPNRDRQPQHF
TGTGCCAGCAGCCCTAACAGGGATCGCCAGCCCCAGCATTTT
>TRBJ1-6|TRBV10-2|few|NA
CASGENSPLHF
TGCGCCAGCGGAGAGAATTCACCCCTCCACTTT
>TRBJ2-7|TRBV9|NA|TRBD2
CASSVGVGTSGMGQYF
TGTGCCAGCAGCGTAGGGGTTGGGACTAGCGGGATGGGGCAGTACTTC
>TRBJ2-2|TRBV28|NA|NA
CASSSGNRNGELFF
TGTGCCAGCAGTTCGGGTAACCGTAACGGGGAGCTGTTTTTT
>TRBJ2-3|TRBV5-1|NA|TRBD2
CASSLSQFGGAASTDTQYF
TGCGCCAGCAGCTTGAGTCAGTTCGGGGGGGCGGCGTCCACAGATACGCAGTATTTT
>TRBJ1-1|TRBV11-2|NA|NA
CASSLSGNTEAFF
TGTGCCAGCAGCTTATCTGGGAACACTGAAGCTTTCTTT
>TRBJ2-3|TRBV9|NA|NA
CASSGQGGRTDTQYF
TGTGCCAGCAGCGGTCAGGGGGGACGCACAGATACGCAGTATTTT
>TRBJ1-1|TRBV11-3|NA|TRBD1
CASSLTGVGTEAFF
TGTGCCAGCAGCCTCACAGGGGTCGGGACTGAAGCTTTCTTT
>TRBJ1-1|TRBV27|NA|NA
CASTQGSRMNTEAFF
TGTGCCAGCACCCAGGGAAGTCGGATGAACACTGAAGCTTTCTTT
>TRBJ2-3|TRBV19|few|NA
CASSIWAGSDGTDTQYF
TGTGCCAGTAGTATATGGGCAGGGTCGGACGGCACAGATACGCAGTATTTT
>TRBJ2-5|TRBV19|NA|NA
CASSIGQGLEETQYF
TGTGCCAGTAGTATTGGGCAGGGGTTGGAAGAGACCCAGTACTTC
>TRBJ2-7|TRBV10-2|NA|NA
CASSEFLSYEQYF
TGCGCCAGCAGTGAATTCCTCTCCTACGAGCAGTACTTC